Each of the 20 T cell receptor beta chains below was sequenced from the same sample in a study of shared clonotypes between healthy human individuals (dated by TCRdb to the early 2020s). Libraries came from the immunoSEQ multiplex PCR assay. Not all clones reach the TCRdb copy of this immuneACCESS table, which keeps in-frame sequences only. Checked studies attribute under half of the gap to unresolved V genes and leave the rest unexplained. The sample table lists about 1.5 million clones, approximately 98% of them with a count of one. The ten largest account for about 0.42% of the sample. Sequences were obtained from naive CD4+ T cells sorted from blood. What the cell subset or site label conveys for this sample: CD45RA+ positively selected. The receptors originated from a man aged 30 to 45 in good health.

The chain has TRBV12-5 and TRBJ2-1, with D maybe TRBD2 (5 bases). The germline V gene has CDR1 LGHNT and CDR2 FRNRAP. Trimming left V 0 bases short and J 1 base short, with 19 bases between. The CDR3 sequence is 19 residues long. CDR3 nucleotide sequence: TGTGCTAGTGGTTTGGTACCCCTCGGGCTAGCCCTATCCTACAATGAGCAGTTCTTC. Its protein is CASGLVPLGLALSYNEQFF.

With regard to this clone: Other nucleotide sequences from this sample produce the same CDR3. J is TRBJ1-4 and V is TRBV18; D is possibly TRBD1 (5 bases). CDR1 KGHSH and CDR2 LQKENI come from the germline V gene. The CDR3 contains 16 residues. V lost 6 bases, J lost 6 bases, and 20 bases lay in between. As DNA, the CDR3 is TGTGCCAGCTCGCCATATGGCTCGGGGACGGATGAAAAACTGTTTTTT. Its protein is CASSPYGSGTDEKLFF.

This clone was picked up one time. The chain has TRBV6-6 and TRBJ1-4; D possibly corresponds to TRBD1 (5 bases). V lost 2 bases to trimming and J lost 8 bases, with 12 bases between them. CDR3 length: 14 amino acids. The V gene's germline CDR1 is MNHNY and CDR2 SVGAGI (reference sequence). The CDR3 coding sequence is TGTGCCAGCAGTTACGCGCAGGGTGGCGAAAAACTGTTTTTT. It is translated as CASSYAQGGEKLFF.

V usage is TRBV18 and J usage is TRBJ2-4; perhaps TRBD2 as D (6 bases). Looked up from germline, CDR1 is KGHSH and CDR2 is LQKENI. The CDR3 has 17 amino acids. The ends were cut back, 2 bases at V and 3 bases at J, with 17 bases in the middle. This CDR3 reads CASSPASAADGKNIQYF. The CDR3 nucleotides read TGTGCCAGCTCACCAGCTAGCGCGGCAGATGGCAAAAACATTCAGTACTTC.

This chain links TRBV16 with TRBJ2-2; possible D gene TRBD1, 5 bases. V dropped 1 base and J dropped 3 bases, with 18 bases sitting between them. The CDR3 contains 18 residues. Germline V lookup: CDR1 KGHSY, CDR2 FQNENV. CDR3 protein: CASSQFRTPGWYTGELFF. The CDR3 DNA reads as TGTGCCAGCAGCCAATTCAGAACACCAGGGTGGTACACCGGGGAGCTGTTTTTT.

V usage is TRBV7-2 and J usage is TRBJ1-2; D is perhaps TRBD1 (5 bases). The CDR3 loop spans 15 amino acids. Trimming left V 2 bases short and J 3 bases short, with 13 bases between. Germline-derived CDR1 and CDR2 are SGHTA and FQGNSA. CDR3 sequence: CASSLSGGTDYGYTF. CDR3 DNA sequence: TGTGCCAGCAGCTTATCGGGAGGGACGGACTATGGCTACACCTTC.

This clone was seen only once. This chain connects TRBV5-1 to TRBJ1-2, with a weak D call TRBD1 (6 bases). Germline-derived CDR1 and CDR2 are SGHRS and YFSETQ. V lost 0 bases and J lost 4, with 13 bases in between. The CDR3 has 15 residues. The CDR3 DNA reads TGCGCCAGCAGCTTGGCTGGGGGCCCCCCCTATGGCTACACCTTC. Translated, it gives CASSLAGGPPYGYTF.

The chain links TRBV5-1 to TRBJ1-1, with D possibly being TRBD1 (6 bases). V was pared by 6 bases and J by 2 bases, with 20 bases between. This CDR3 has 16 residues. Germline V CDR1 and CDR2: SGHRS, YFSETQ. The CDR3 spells CASTPFGGGGNTEAFF. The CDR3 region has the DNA TGCGCCAGCACCCCCTTCGGAGGGGGAGGAAACACTGAAGCTTTCTTT.

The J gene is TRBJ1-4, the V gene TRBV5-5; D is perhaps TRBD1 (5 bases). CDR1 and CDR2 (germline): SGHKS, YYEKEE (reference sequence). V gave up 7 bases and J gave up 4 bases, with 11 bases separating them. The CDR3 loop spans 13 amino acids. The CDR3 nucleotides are TGTGCCAGCCGGATTCAGGGTAATGAAAAACTGTTTTTT. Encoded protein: CASRIQGNEKLFF.

The CDR3 loop is CSVRGNTYEQYF. The DNA for the CDR3 is TGCAGCGTTAGAGGGAATACCTACGAGCAGTACTTC. V usage is TRBV29-1 and J usage is TRBJ2-7; D may be TRBD2 (5 bases). Germline lookup yields CDR1 SQVTM and CDR2 ANQGSEA. The CDR3 spans 12 residues. V dropped 5 bases and J dropped 2 bases, with 10 bases sitting between them.

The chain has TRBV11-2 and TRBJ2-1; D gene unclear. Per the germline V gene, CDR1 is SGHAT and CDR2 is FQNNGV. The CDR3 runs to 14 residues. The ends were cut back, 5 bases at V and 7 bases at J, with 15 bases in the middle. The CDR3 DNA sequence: TGTGCCAGCAGCACCCGGTCCAGGTGGAATGAGCAGTTCTTC. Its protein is CASSTRSRWNEQFF.

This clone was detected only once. The CDR3: CASSYSSSGRAEQYF. For the CDR3, the DNA is TGTGCCAGCAGTTACTCATCTAGCGGGAGGGCCGAGCAGTACTTC. The rearrangement links TRBV6-6 to TRBJ2-7, with 12 bases lining up with TRBD2. Trimming took 0 bases from V and 6 from J; bases not matched to a gene: 3. CDR1 is MNHNY, CDR2 SVGAGI, per germline (reference sequence). The CDR3 contains 15 residues.

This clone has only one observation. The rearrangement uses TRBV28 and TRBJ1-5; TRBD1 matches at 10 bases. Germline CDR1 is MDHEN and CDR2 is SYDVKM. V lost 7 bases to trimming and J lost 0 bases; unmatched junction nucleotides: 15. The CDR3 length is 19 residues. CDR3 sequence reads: CASTTSGTGEIYSNQPQHF. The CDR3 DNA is TGTGCCAGCACTACCTCCGGGACAGGGGAAATTTATAGCAATCAGCCCCAGCATTTT.

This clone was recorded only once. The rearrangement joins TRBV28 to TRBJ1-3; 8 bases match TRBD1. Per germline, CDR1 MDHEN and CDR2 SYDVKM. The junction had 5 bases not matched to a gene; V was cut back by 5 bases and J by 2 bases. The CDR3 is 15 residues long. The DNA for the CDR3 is TGTGCCAGCAGTACCGGACAGGGAACTGGAAACACCATATATTTT. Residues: CASSTGQGTGNTIYF.

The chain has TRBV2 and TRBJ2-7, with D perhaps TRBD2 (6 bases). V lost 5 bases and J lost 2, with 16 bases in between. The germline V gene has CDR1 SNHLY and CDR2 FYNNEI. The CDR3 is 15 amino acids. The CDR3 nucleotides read TGTGCCAGCAGTCCTAGACTAGAGCTCACCTACGAGCAGTACTTC. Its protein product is CASSPRLELTYEQYF.

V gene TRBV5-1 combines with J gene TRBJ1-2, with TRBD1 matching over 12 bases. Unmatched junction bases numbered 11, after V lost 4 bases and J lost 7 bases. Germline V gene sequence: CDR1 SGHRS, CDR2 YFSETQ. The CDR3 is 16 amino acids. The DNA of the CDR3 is TGCGCCAGCAGCCTGGGTATGGGGACAGGGGGCGCTGGCTACACCTTC. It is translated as CASSLGMGTGGAGYTF.

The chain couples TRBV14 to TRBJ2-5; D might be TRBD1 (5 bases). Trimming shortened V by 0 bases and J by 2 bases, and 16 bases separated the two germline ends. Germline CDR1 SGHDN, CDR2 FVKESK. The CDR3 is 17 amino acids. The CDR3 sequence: CASSQDSFRQLQETQYF. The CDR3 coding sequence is TGTGCCAGCAGCCAAGATTCGTTCCGACAGCTACAAGAGACCCAGTACTTC.

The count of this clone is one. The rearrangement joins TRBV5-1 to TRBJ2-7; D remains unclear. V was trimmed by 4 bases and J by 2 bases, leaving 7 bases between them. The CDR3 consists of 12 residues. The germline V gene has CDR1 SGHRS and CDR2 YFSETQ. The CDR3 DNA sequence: TGCGCCAGCAGCCAATCCACCTACGAGCAGTACTTC. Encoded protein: CASSQSTYEQYF.

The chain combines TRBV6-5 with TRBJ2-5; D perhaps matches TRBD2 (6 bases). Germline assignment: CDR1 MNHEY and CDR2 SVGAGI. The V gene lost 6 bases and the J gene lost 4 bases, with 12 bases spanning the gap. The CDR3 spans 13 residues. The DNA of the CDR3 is TGTGCCAGCAGATCCGGGACTCCAGAGACCCAGTACTTC. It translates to CASRSGTPETQYF.

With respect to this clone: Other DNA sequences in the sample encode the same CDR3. CDR3 region: CASSYSWGNQPQHF. The CDR3 DNA sequence: TGTGCCAGCAGTTACTCATGGGGCAATCAGCCCCAGCATTTT. The genes are TRBV6-5 and TRBJ1-5; D call uncertain. Germline V CDR1 and CDR2: MNHEY, SVGAGI. V was cut by 0 bases and J by 2 bases, with 5 bases left in between. The length of the CDR3 is 14 residues.